One sample yielded the 11 T cell receptor beta chains listed below, sequenced in a study of CD8+ T cells in alopecia areata. As to treatment: oral pan-JAK inhibitor, 5-10 mg twice daily. Reverse transcription of extracted RNA yielded cDNA, which provided the sequencing template. Clones were read by immunoSEQ multiplex PCR, and TCRdb kept only the in-frame ones, dropping some. The sample includes about 300,000 clones, 55% to 75% of them seen just once. The source material was CD4+ T cells sorted from blood, sampled at week 24, from a patient treated with tofacitinib. Source of these receptors: a human donor with alopecia areata.

This clone turned up a few times. The rearrangement joins TRBV9 to TRBJ2-5; 7 positions match TRBD2. V shed 0 bases, J shed 5 bases, and the junction held 7 bases outside the gene matches. Germline V gives CDR1 SGDLS, CDR2 YYNGEE. There are 15 residues in the CDR3. DNA of the CDR3: TGTGCCAGCAGCGTAGCTCCGACTAGCCGGGAGACCCAGTACTTC. Protein: CASSVAPTSRETQYF.

The J gene is TRBJ1-2, the V gene TRBV4-3; a weak D match, TRBD1 (5 bases). Trimming cost V 3 bases and J 7 bases, with 15 bases left between them. This CDR3 region has 14 residues. The V gene's germline CDR1 is LGHNA and CDR2 YSLEER. CDR3 in DNA: TGCGCCAGCAGCCAGGCTCAGGGTGGCCGTGGCTACACCTTC. It codes for CASSQAQGGRGYTF.

To note about this clone: Within the sample, other DNA sequences also encode this same CDR3. This chain connects TRBV29-1 to TRBJ2-1, with 10 bases that match TRBD1. The germline gives CDR1 SQVTM, CDR2 ANQGSEA. The V gene end was trimmed by 7 bases and the J gene end by 4 bases; junction bases not matched to a gene: 1. The length of the CDR3 is 12 residues. DNA of the CDR3: TGCAGCGCGGGACAGGGGTACAATGAGCAGTTCTTC. This translates into CSAGQGYNEQFF.

The rearrangement uses TRBV30 and TRBJ1-1, with 7 bases identical to TRBD1. Germline CDR1 reads GTSNPN; CDR2 reads SVGIG (reference sequence). The CDR3 extends over 12 amino acids. V dropped 5 bases and J dropped 0; count of bases not matched to a gene: 0. The CDR3 loop reads CAWQGVNTEAFF. CDR3 in DNA: TGTGCCTGGCAGGGGGTGAACACTGAAGCTTTCTTT. Full variable domain (remainder filled in from reference TRBV30 and TRBJ1-1): SQTIHQWPATLVQPVGSPLSLECTVEGTSNPNLYWYRQAAGRGLQLLFYSVGIGQISSEVPQNLSASRPQDRQFILSSKKLLLSDSGFYLCAWQGVNTEAFFGQGTRLTVV.

The V gene is TRBV9, the J gene TRBJ2-1; 14 bases fit TRBD2. V shed 3 bases and J 9 bases; nucleotides not matched to a gene: 2. CDR3 size: 14 residues. Per the germline V gene, CDR1 is SGDLS and CDR2 is YYNGEE. DNA of the CDR3: TGTGCCAGCAGCGCCGGGACTAGCGGGGGTGAGCAGTTCTTC. Translating gives CASSAGTSGGEQFF.

The chain combines TRBV11-2 with TRBJ2-1; tentative D call: TRBD2 (6 bases). V was pared by 5 bases and J by 4 bases, with 18 bases between. The CDR3 runs to 16 residues. The V gene's germline CDR1 is SGHAT and CDR2 FQNNGV. The DNA for the CDR3 is TGTGCCAGCAGCCCTGATCGAGGAGGAGGGTACAATGAGCAGTTCTTC. Amino acids: CASSPDRGGGYNEQFF.

J is TRBJ1-2 and V is TRBV5-1, with 7 positions matching TRBD1. The length of the CDR3 is 15 residues. Germline V gives CDR1 SGHRS, CDR2 YFSETQ. The J segment lost 4 bases and the V segment lost 4 bases, leaving 10 bases of the junction unmatched. This CDR3 is CASSQGQLTSYGYTF. The CDR3 DNA follows: TGCGCCAGCAGCCAGGGACAGCTGACAAGCTATGGCTACACCTTC.

The CDR3 DNA reads TGCGCCAGCCATTGGGGCCCGAGCGGGGGCAGCTCCTACGAGCAGTACTTC. It translates to CASHWGPSGGSSYEQYF. This rearrangement joins TRBV5-1 to TRBJ2-7, with TRBD2 matching over 8 bases. The CDR3 has 17 residues. V was clipped by 7 bases and J by 0 bases; unmatched bases: 15. Per the germline V gene, CDR1 is SGHRS and CDR2 is YFSETQ.

V gene TRBV5-6 combines with J gene TRBJ2-7; tentative D call: TRBD2 (7 bases). V gave up 0 bases and J gave up 6 bases, with 16 bases separating them. The CDR3 has 15 residues. The germline gives CDR1 SGHDT, CDR2 YYEEEE. The CDR3 spells CASSLGFLGGREQYF. In DNA, the CDR3 is TGTGCCAGCAGCTTGGGTTTTCTGGGGGGGCGCGAGCAGTACTTC.

This clone was detected a few times. The chain joins TRBV6-5 to TRBJ2-1, with TRBD1 as a possible D gene (7 bases). V lost 2 bases and J lost 5, with 13 bases in between. The length of the CDR3 is 15 residues. Looked up from germline, CDR1 is MNHEY and CDR2 is SVGAGI. Here the CDR3 DNA reads TGTGCCAGCAGTTACGCGGGACAGCAAAACAATGAGCAGTTCTTC. This gives the protein CASSYAGQQNNEQFF.

This chain links TRBV28 with TRBJ1-2, with 7 bases that match TRBD1. The CDR3 loop spans 14 amino acids. The junction had 8 bases not matched to a gene; V was cut back by 6 bases and J by 4 bases. Germline V gene sequence: CDR1 MDHEN, CDR2 SYDVKM. CDR3 amino acids: CASRTGTEAYGYTF. The CDR3 bases are TGTGCCAGCAGGACCGGGACAGAAGCCTATGGCTACACCTTC.